The 28 T cell receptor beta chains reported below all come from one sample, sequenced in a study of read filtering for tumor transcriptome and immune sequencing (dated by TCRdb to about 2020). Sequencer: Illumina HiSeq 4000. The Immunoverse kit was used to build TCR libraries from around 420 ng RNA, with molecular barcoded adaptors covering alpha/delta and beta/gamma chains. TCRdb handled the public reads itself, with Q25 trimming in fastp and clone calling in MiXCR, and kept productive beta chains. Each record represents a unique CDR3 protein, reported with the most common genes and DNA among its rows. The sample table contains around 130,000 distinct CDR3 sequences; only one count was recorded for under 15% of them. The ten biggest clones cover 8% to 9% of the sample. Sequenced sample: a population of CD138-negative cells sorted from bone marrow. The sample's cell subset or site label is to be understood as: bone marrow mononuclear cells depleted of CD138+ plasma/myeloma cells by negative magnetic selection. The receptors come from a donor at least 40 years old with multiple myeloma.

This clonotype was seen a few times. The V call is TRBV6-6, the J call TRBJ2-7; weak D call: TRBD2 (6 bases). CDR3 length: 14 amino acids. CDR1 and CDR2 (germline): MNHNY, SVGAGI (reference sequence). Trimming pared 6 bases from V and 6 bases from J, leaving 18 bases between. Written as DNA, the CDR3 is TGTGCCAGCAGATTAGGGCGGGGTATGAGCGAGCAGTACTTC. The encoded protein is CASRLGRGMSEQYF.

This clonotype was seen at least ten times. The CDR3: CASRSRGVGGETQYF. The CDR3 DNA follows: TGTGCCAGCAGATCTAGAGGAGTAGGCGGTGAGACCCAGTACTTC. This chain links TRBV12-3 or TRBV12-4 with TRBJ2-5; no definite D call. The V gene lost 6 bases and the J gene lost 5 bases, with 19 bases spanning the gap. The CDR3 sequence is 15 residues long.

This clonotype has more than one count but fewer than ten. J is TRBJ1-5 and V is TRBV10-2; D remains ambiguous. This CDR3 contains 17 residues. V was pared by 4 bases and J by 3 bases, with 19 bases between. CDR1 and CDR2 (germline): WSHSY, SAAADI. CDR3 amino acids: CASSGEGAMDFNQPQHF. CDR3 nucleotides: TGCGCCAGCAGTGGGGAGGGCGCGATGGATTTCAATCAGCCCCAGCATTTT.

This clonotype was recorded many times. The gene calls are TRBV20-1 and TRBJ2-5, with 8 bases lining up with TRBD2. The V and J ends lost 3 bases and 5 bases, in that order; junction bases with no gene match: 8. Germline CDR1 and CDR2: DFQATT and SNEGSKA (reference sequence). This CDR3 has 14 amino acids. CDR3 sequence (DNA): TGCAGTGCTAGTCGGGGTAGCGGGATTGAGACCCAGTACTTC. This translates into CSASRGSGIETQYF.

Turning to this clonotype: A read error may explain this, as a much larger clone is one base away. The CDR3, as DNA: TGTGCCACCAGCAGAGAAGCGGGAGGCCGAGATGGGCAGTTCTTC. Residues: CATSREAGGRDGQFF. This chain uses TRBV15 with TRBJ2-1; the match to TRBD2 covers 9 bases. The CDR3 runs to 15 residues. In germline, CDR1 is LNHNV, CDR2 YYDKDF (reference sequence). V was pared by 0 bases and J by 12 bases, with 9 bases of the junction left unmatched.

This clonotype was counted many times. The CDR3 here is CASSQETGNSPLHF. Written as DNA, the CDR3 is TGTGCCAGCAGCCAAGAGACCGGTAATTCACCCCTCCACTTT. V gene TRBV4-2 combines with J gene TRBJ1-6; D is ambiguous. The CDR3 totals 14 residues. Germline V CDR1 and CDR2: LGHNA, YNFKEQ. Trimming took 0 bases from V and 6 from J, leaving 6 bases between them.

This clonotype was counted ten times or more. The chain has TRBV5-1 and TRBJ2-7; a possible D gene is TRBD1 (6 bases). Germline CDR1 SGHRS, CDR2 YFSETQ. V lost 1 base to trimming and J lost 1 base, with 9 bases between them. CDR3 size: 14 residues. CDR3 bases: TGCGCCAGCAGCTTGCGGGACACTTCCTACGAGCAGTACTTC. Its translation is CASSLRDTSYEQYF.

This clonotype came up many times. The V gene is TRBV5-1, the J gene TRBJ2-1; tentatively, D is TRBD1 (6 bases). Trimming stripped 4 bases from V and 0 bases from J, with 14 bases between. This CDR3 has 16 residues. Germline CDR1 and CDR2: SGHRS and YFSETQ. Written as DNA, the CDR3 is TGCGCCAGCAGCCCCGGGACAACCGTCTCCTACAATGAGCAGTTCTTC. Translation: CASSPGTTVSYNEQFF.

This clonotype was counted many times. This chain uses TRBV29-1 with TRBJ2-7; 9 nucleotides match TRBD1. The CDR3 extends over 15 amino acids. Germline CDR1 SQVTM, CDR2 ANQGSEA. V was clipped by 7 bases and J by 2 bases; unmatched bases: 12. The CDR3 DNA reads TGCAGCGCACTTGGCGGGACAGGGAACCCCTACGAGCAGTACTTC. Encoded protein: CSALGGTGNPYEQYF.

This clonotype was seen ten or more times. This chain joins TRBV7-2 and TRBJ2-7; perhaps TRBD2 as D (5 bases). Trimming pared 5 bases from V and 0 bases from J, leaving 14 bases between. This CDR3 is built from 15 residues. The V gene's germline CDR1 is SGHTA and CDR2 FQGNSA. Here the CDR3 DNA reads TGTGCCAGCAGCCATTCGGCGGGCCGCTCCTACGAGCAGTACTTC. Protein product: CASSHSAGRSYEQYF.

This clonotype was counted ten times or more. The chain employs TRBV12-3 or TRBV12-4 and TRBJ2-2; 12 positions match TRBD1. Losses at the gene ends were 5 bases for V and 4 bases for J; bases not matched to a gene: 2. The CDR3 length is 15 residues. The CDR3 DNA reads TGTGCCAGCAGTCCGGGACAGGGGGCCACCGGGGAGCTGTTTTTT. Protein: CASSPGQGATGELFF.

In its sample, this clonotype was seen many times. J is TRBJ2-6 and V is TRBV29-1; D is undetermined. Germline CDR1 reads SQVTM; CDR2 reads ANQGSEA. The length of the CDR3 is 12 residues. The ends were cut back, 6 bases at V and 4 bases at J, with 7 bases in the middle. DNA for the CDR3: TGCAGCGTCGGGCTCGGGGCCAACGTCCTGACTTTC. This gives the protein CSVGLGANVLTF.

This clonotype has more than one count but fewer than ten. This may be a read error: a much more frequent sequence differs by one nucleotide. The chain uses TRBV20-1 and TRBJ2-7; a weak D match, TRBD1 (6 bases). V lost 0 bases, J lost 3 bases, and 12 bases lay in between. The CDR3 totals 14 residues. The V gene's germline CDR1 is DFQATT and CDR2 SNEGSKA (reference sequence). CDR3 sequence: CSARDGRGDYEQYF. The CDR3 bases are TGCAGTGCTAGAGATGGCAGGGGCGACTACGAGCAGTACTTC.

This clonotype was counted ten times or more. One end of the junction varies from germline; a read error may be responsible. V is TRBV12-3 or TRBV12-4 and J is TRBJ2-1, with TRBD2 matching over 8 bases. The CDR3 contains 12 residues. CDR3 amino acids: CASTLAGNEQFF. CDR3 DNA sequence: TGTGCCAGCACTTTAGCGGGAAATGAGCAGTTCTTC.

This clonotype has ten or more counts. V gene TRBV12-3 or TRBV12-4 combines with J gene TRBJ1-5; D possibly corresponds to TRBD1 (6 bases). Trimming shortened V by 2 bases and J by 3 bases, and 8 bases separated the two germline ends. The CDR3 consists of 14 residues. CDR3 region: CASSLQGHNQPQHF. The CDR3 coding sequence is TGTGCCAGCAGTTTACAGGGGCACAATCAGCCCCAGCATTTT.

Many counts were recorded for this clonotype. The CDR3 spells CASSSRAFGEQYF. CDR3 nucleotide sequence: TGTGCCAGTAGTTCCCGGGCCTTCGGGGAGCAGTACTTC. The rearrangement joins TRBV19 to TRBJ2-7, with D uncertain. Trimming took off 5 bases at V and 7 bases at J, with 15 bases between the two ends. This CDR3 is 13 amino acids long. Germline V gene lookup returns CDR1 LNHDA and CDR2 SQIVND (reference sequence).

This clonotype came up a few times. A read error is possible here, since a much larger clone lies one base away. The V gene is TRBV7-2, the J gene TRBJ2-1; 10 nucleotides line up with TRBD2. The CDR3 length is 14 residues. Germline CDR1 reads SGHTA; CDR2 reads FQGNSA. After removal of 5 bases from V and 10 bases from J, the junction contained 8 bases not matched to a gene. CDR3 loop: CASSTWTSGREQFF. CDR3 nucleotide sequence: TGTGCCAGCAGCACCTGGACTAGCGGAAGGGAGCAGTTCTTC.

This clonotype appeared many times. This sequence joins TRBV7-2 and TRBJ2-3, with D tentatively TRBD1 (5 bases). Trimming pared 1 base from V and 1 base from J, leaving 9 bases between. Germline values: CDR1 SGHTA, CDR2 FQGNSA. The CDR3 has 15 residues. CDR3 coding DNA: TGTGCCAGCAGCTTAGGGACACCCCGCACAGATACGCAGTATTTT. It translates to CASSLGTPRTDTQYF.

This clonotype occurred many times. The chain joins TRBV20-1 to TRBJ2-7; a possible D gene is TRBD2 (5 bases). The ends were cut back, 3 bases at V and 5 bases at J, with 14 bases in the middle. This CDR3 region has 13 residues. The germline V gene has CDR1 DFQATT and CDR2 SNEGSKA (reference sequence). CDR3 protein: CSARSRGSNEQYF. As DNA, the CDR3 is TGCAGTGCTAGGTCCCGGGGAAGCAACGAGCAGTACTTC.

The table lists this clonotype with many counts. The chain recombines TRBV7-9 with TRBJ1-1, with 7 bases that match TRBD1. This CDR3 spans 13 amino acids. Trimming took 7 bases from V and 3 from J; bases not matched to a gene: 5. Per the germline V gene, CDR1 is SEHNR and CDR2 is FQNEAQ (reference sequence). CDR3 nucleotide sequence: TGTGCCAGCACCGACAGGGAGTACACTGAAGCTTTCTTT. This encodes CASTDREYTEAFF.

This clonotype was counted a few times. A much larger clone differs by one base, so this may be a read error. CDR3 nucleotide sequence: TGCAGCGTTGAATCCGTGGATACTGATGAAAAACTGTTTTTT. Encoded protein: CSVESVDTDEKLFF. The chain couples TRBV29-1 to TRBJ1-4, with D uncertain. Trimming pared 2 bases from V and 6 bases from J, leaving 13 bases between. The CDR3 runs to 14 residues. The germline CDR1 and CDR2 sequences are SQVTM and ANQGSEA.

This clonotype was observed many times. V usage is TRBV5-4 and J usage is TRBJ2-3; 11 bases fit TRBD2. Germline V gives CDR1 SGHNT, CDR2 YYREEE (reference sequence). The J segment lost 5 bases and the V segment lost 4 bases, leaving 12 bases of the junction unmatched. There are 17 residues in the CDR3. In nucleotides, the CDR3 is TGTGCCAGCAGCCGGAAACAATTAGCGGGAGGGGAAGATACGCAGTATTTT. It is translated as CASSRKQLAGGEDTQYF.

The J gene is TRBJ1-5, the V gene TRBV27, with TRBD1 matching 8 bases. Looked up from germline, CDR1 is MNHEY and CDR2 is SMNVEV (reference sequence). The trim removed 0 bases at V and 0 bases at J, leaving 7 bases unmatched. This CDR3 has 18 residues. The CDR3 DNA is TGTGCCAGCAGTTTATCGGGCCTGACAGGGGATAGCAATCAGCCCCAGCATTTT. This encodes CASSLSGLTGDSNQPQHF.

This clonotype showed up just once. A much larger clone differs from this one at a single base, so this may be a read error. V usage is TRBV11-2 and J usage is TRBJ2-3; TRBD2 is a possible D gene (5 bases). The V gene's germline CDR1 is SGHAT and CDR2 FQNNGV. The CDR3 is 15 residues long. CDR3 loop: CAGSLGVSGTDTQYF. The CDR3 DNA is TGTGCCGGCAGCTTAGGCGTTAGCGGCACAGATACGCAGTATTTT. Full variable domain (remainder filled in from reference TRBV11-2 and TRBJ2-3): EAGVAQSPRYKIIEKRQSVAFWCNPISGHATLYWYQQILGQGPKLLIQFQNNGVVDDSQLPKDRFSAERLKGVDSTLKIQPAKLEDSAVYLCAGSLGVSGTDTQYFGPGTRLTVL.

This clonotype was seen ten or more times. The rearrangement uses TRBV11-3 and TRBJ2-1; D call uncertain. Germline values: CDR1 SGHNT, CDR2 YENEEA. V was shortened by 5 bases and J by 7 bases, with 21 bases between the two germline ends. The CDR3 loop spans 16 amino acids. The DNA of the CDR3 is TGTGCCAGCAGCATCATGGGGAAAGGGCTTGAAAATGAGCAGTTCTTC. This gives the protein CASSIMGKGLENEQFF.

A remark on this clonotype: Since a much larger clone is just one base distant, this may be a read error. The chain is built from TRBV12-3 or TRBV12-4 and TRBJ1-3; 7 nucleotides align to TRBD1. CDR3 length equals 13 residues. The CDR3 loop reads CAGRQGVGNTVYF. DNA of the CDR3: TGTGCCGGCAGACAGGGTGTAGGAAACACCGTATATTTT.

This clonotype was seen at least ten times. V gene TRBV2 combines with J gene TRBJ2-1, with 7 bases identical to TRBD2. CDR3 length: 14 residues. Germline CDR1 is SNHLY and CDR2 is FYNNEI. The junction had 4 bases not matched to a gene; V was cut back by 8 bases and J by 0 bases. The CDR3 region has the DNA TGTGCCAGCGGGGGGGGAACCTCCTACAATGAGCAGTTCTTC. The encoded protein is CASGGGTSYNEQFF. Drawing the rest from reference TRBV2 and TRBJ2-1, the complete variable domain is EPEVTQTPSHQVTQMGQEVILRCVPISNHLYFYWYRQILGQKVEFLVSFYNNEISEKSEIFDDQFSVERPDGSNFTLKIRSTKLEDSAMYFCASGGGTSYNEQFFGPGTRLTVL.

The table lists this clonotype with many counts. The chain joins TRBV20-1 to TRBJ2-7; D might be TRBD2 (5 bases). Germline CDR1 and CDR2: DFQATT and SNEGSKA (reference sequence). This CDR3 contains 13 residues. Trimming took 0 bases from V and 3 from J, leaving 9 bases between them. The CDR3 DNA reads TGCAGTGCTAGAGATCCAGCGGTCTACGAGCAGTACTTC. This sequence encodes CSARDPAVYEQYF.